Below, 19 T cell receptor beta chains from the same sample are listed, as sequenced in a study of T cell repertoires in cytomegalovirus infection. TCRdb re-analysed the reads in MiXCR, keeping a single row per CDR3 protein. The sample consists of roughly 630,000 distinct CDR3 sequences, 24% of them appearing once. The sample consisted of CD8+ T cells from PBMCs. Receptors were obtained from a human donor in good health (CMV status not recorded). Some clones in this sample may be carry-over from other donors' samples.

This CDR3 reads CSARDLRGRVNEKLFF. In DNA form, the CDR3 reads TGCAGTGCTAGAGATCTTCGGGGTCGGGTCAATGAAAAACTGTTTTTT. This chain uses TRBV20-1 with TRBJ1-4; D unclear. The V end was cut by 0 bases, the J end by 5 bases, with 16 bases between. Germline V lookup: CDR1 DFQATT, CDR2 SNEGSKA (reference sequence). The CDR3 totals 16 residues.

This clonotype was recorded many times. The chain couples TRBV7-6 to TRBJ1-1; D ambiguous. Germline assignment: CDR1 SGHVS and CDR2 FNYEAQ. This CDR3 spans 13 amino acids. V gave up 1 base and J gave up 7 bases, with 10 bases separating them. CDR3 in DNA: TGTGCCAGCAGCTTAGGTCTCGTCGATGAAGCTTTCTTT. Translated, it gives CASSLGLVDEAFF.

The chain uses TRBV28 and TRBJ2-1, with D perhaps TRBD1 (6 bases). CDR3 length: 19 residues. V lost 4 bases, J lost 1 base, and 23 bases lay in between. Germline-derived CDR1 and CDR2 are MDHEN and SYDVKM. As DNA, the CDR3 is TGTGCCAGCAGTTCCCGTTATCCAACAGGGATGAGATCCTACAATGAGCAGTTCTTC. Protein product: CASSSRYPTGMRSYNEQFF.

This clonotype was observed at least ten times. The genes are TRBV7-2 and TRBJ1-6, with 7 bases fitting TRBD1. The germline CDR1 and CDR2 sequences are SGHTA and FQGNSA. J was trimmed by 9 bases and V by 5 bases; bases with no gene match: 7. The CDR3 sequence is 14 residues long. In DNA, the CDR3 is TGTGCCAGCAGCCAGGGGGGAGGGGTTTCACCCCTCCACTTT. Translating it yields CASSQGGGVSPLHF.

There are a few counts of this clonotype. The gene calls are TRBV14 and TRBJ2-1; D is unclear. CDR1 and CDR2 (germline): SGHDN, FVKESK. V shed 4 bases and J shed 12 bases, with 13 bases lying between them. The CDR3 has 12 residues. DNA of the CDR3: TGTGCCAGCAGCCCCCCTTCGGAAGGGCAGTTCTTC. Protein sequence: CASSPPSEGQFF.

This clonotype was found many times. This chain uses TRBV28 with TRBJ2-1; TRBD2 agrees at 9 bases. This CDR3 has 14 amino acids. The junction had 4 bases not matched to a gene; V was cut back by 4 bases and J by 6 bases. Germline V gene lookup returns CDR1 MDHEN and CDR2 SYDVKM. The CDR3, as DNA: TGTGCCAGCAGTTATTTAGCGGGGGTCAATGAGCAGTTCTTC. Translating it yields CASSYLAGVNEQFF.

This clonotype has a count of ten or more. The gene calls are TRBV7-9 and TRBJ1-2, with unresolved D. V lost 5 bases to trimming and J lost 7 bases, with 8 bases between them. This CDR3 spans 11 amino acids. CDR1 SEHNR and CDR2 FQNEAQ come from the germline V gene (reference sequence). CDR3 in DNA: TGTGCCAGCAGCCGAGACGCTGGCTACACCTTC. It yields the protein CASSRDAGYTF. The full variable domain, rest sourced from reference TRBV7-9 and TRBJ1-2, is DTGVSQNPRHKITKRGQNVTFRCDPISEHNRLYWYRQTLGQGPEFLTYFQNEAQLEKSRLLSDRFSAERPKGSFSTLEIQRTEQGDSAMYLCASSRDAGYTFGSGTRLTVV.

J is TRBJ1-5 and V is TRBV28, with D tentatively TRBD1 (5 bases). V lost 5 bases to trimming and J lost 3 bases, with 11 bases between them. CDR1 and CDR2 from the germline V gene are MDHEN and SYDVKM. The CDR3 spans 14 residues. CDR3 loop: CASSTRGNNQPQHF. The CDR3 DNA follows: TGTGCCAGCAGTACCCGGGGCAACAATCAGCCCCAGCATTTT.

The rearrangement uses TRBV6-6 and TRBJ2-1, with 8 bases that match TRBD2. CDR3 length equals 15 residues. With V trimmed by 0 bases and J by 12 bases, 10 bases remained unmatched. Looked up from germline, CDR1 is MNHNY and CDR2 is SVGAGI (reference sequence). The chain's CDR3 is CASSYSTSGAGVQFF. In nucleotides, the CDR3 is TGTGCCAGCAGTTACTCAACTAGCGGTGCCGGCGTGCAGTTCTTC.

This clonotype was observed at least ten times. The chain is built from TRBV7-2 and TRBJ2-7; tentative D call: TRBD1 (5 bases). Trimming removed 3 bases at V and 2 bases at J, with 8 bases between. The CDR3 is 13 residues long. The germline CDR1 and CDR2 sequences are SGHTA and FQGNSA. CDR3 sequence reads: CASSFGRAYEQYF. DNA of the CDR3: TGTGCCAGCAGCTTCGGCAGGGCCTACGAGCAGTACTTC.

CDR3 protein: CSAIDTGQTHNEQFF. The DNA for the CDR3 is TGCAGTGCTATAGATACCGGACAGACCCATAATGAGCAGTTCTTC. V is TRBV20-1 and J is TRBJ2-1, with D maybe TRBD1 (6 bases). There are 15 residues in the CDR3. V was cut by 4 bases and J by 7 bases, with 20 bases left in between. Germline CDR1 and CDR2: DFQATT and SNEGSKA (reference sequence).

This sequence joins TRBV29-1 and TRBJ2-2, with TRBD1 identical over 7 bases. The CDR3 has 17 amino acids. Per the germline V gene, CDR1 is SQVTM and CDR2 is ANQGSEA. Trimming removed 1 base from V and 3 bases from J; junction bases left unmatched: 11. The CDR3 sequence is CSVEAWSPGQHTGELFF. In DNA, the CDR3 is TGCAGCGTTGAAGCCTGGAGCCCGGGACAGCACACCGGGGAGCTGTTTTTT.

The chain is built from TRBV2 and TRBJ1-4; no reliable D call. CDR3 size: 18 residues. Germline lookup yields CDR1 SNHLY and CDR2 FYNNEI. The V end lost 6 bases, the J end lost 0 bases, and 20 bases lay between the germline ends. The CDR3 DNA is TGTGCCAGCAGCGCCCTCCGTACTGAGACTGCAACTAATGAAAAACTGTTTTTT. Amino acid sequence: CASSALRTETATNEKLFF.

There are many counts of this clonotype. The rearrangement joins TRBV6-6 to TRBJ2-3, with a tentative D call TRBD2 (5 bases). The CDR3 spans 16 residues. Trimming took 5 bases from V and 9 from J, leaving 24 bases between them. In germline, CDR1 is MNHNY, CDR2 SVGAGI (reference sequence). The chain's CDR3 is CASSKQAGKALGTQYF. The CDR3 DNA follows: TGTGCCAGCAGTAAACAAGCCGGGAAGGCCCTAGGGACGCAGTATTTT.

Comment on this clonotype: The junction does not match germline at one end; this may be a read error. The genes are TRBV5-1 and TRBJ1-5; D not certain. The length of the CDR3 is 15 residues. Germline V gene lookup returns CDR1 SGHRS and CDR2 YFSETQ. Here the CDR3 DNA reads TGCGCCAACAGCTTGAGTGGGTCAAGCAATCAGCCCCAGCATTTT. Translated: CANSLSGSSNQPQHF.

Only a few counts were recorded for this clonotype. This sequence joins TRBV25-1 and TRBJ1-1; D gene unclear. The germline V gene encodes CDR1 MGHDK and CDR2 SYGVNS. The V gene lost 4 bases and the J gene lost 1 base, with 7 bases spanning the gap. The CDR3 sequence is 13 residues long. CDR3 sequence: CASSAIGNTEAFF. The CDR3 nucleotides are TGTGCCAGCAGTGCGATAGGGAACACTGAAGCTTTCTTT. The full variable domain, in which reference TRBV25-1 and TRBJ1-1 provide the parts outside the CDR3, is EADIYQTPRYLVIGTGKKITLECSQTMGHDKMYWYQQDPGMELHLIHYSYGVNSTEKGDLSSESTVSRIRTEHFPLTLESARPSHTSQYLCASSAIGNTEAFFGQGTRLTVV.

This clonotype has a count of ten or more. V is TRBV25-1 and J is TRBJ2-7; TRBD2 might be the D (6 bases). Looked up from germline, CDR1 is MGHDK and CDR2 is SYGVNS. This CDR3 is 15 amino acids long. Trimming stripped 5 bases from V and 3 bases from J, with 17 bases between. The CDR3 DNA sequence: TGTGCCAGCAGTCCCTCGGAGGGGTTCCTCTACGAGCAGTACTTC. The encoded protein is CASSPSEGFLYEQYF.

The V and J genes are TRBV19 and TRBJ1-1; 9 positions match TRBD1. The junction had 10 bases not matched to a gene; V was cut back by 7 bases and J by 7 bases. CDR3 length: 14 amino acids. Germline CDR1 is LNHDA and CDR2 is SQIVND (reference sequence). The CDR3 nucleotides read TGTGCCAGTACCTACCGGACAGGGGACGTTGAAGCTTTCTTT. This translates into CASTYRTGDVEAFF.

This clonotype was recorded a few times. The chain has TRBV4-1 and TRBJ1-4; D is ambiguous. V shed 1 base and J shed 11 bases, with 5 bases lying between them. Germline V gene sequence: CDR1 MGHRA, CDR2 YSYEKL. This CDR3 comprises 11 residues. CDR3: CASSQGMKLFF. The CDR3 nucleotides are TGCGCCAGCAGCCAAGGGATGAAACTGTTTTTT.